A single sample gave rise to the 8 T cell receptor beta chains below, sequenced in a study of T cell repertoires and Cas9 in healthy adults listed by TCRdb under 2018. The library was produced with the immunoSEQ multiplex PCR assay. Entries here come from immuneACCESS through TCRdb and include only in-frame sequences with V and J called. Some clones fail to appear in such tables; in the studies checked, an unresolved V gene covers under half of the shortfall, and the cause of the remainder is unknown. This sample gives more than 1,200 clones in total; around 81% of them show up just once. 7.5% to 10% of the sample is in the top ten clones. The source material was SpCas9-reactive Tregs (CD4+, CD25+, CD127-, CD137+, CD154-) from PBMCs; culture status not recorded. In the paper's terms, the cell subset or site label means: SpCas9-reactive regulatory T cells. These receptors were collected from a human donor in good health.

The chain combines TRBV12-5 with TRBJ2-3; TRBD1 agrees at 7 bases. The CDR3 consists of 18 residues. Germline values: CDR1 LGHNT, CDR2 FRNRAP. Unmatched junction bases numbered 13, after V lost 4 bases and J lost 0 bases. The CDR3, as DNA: TGTGCTAGTGGTTCGATCTACGACAGGGCCTCTAGCACAGATACGCAGTATTTT. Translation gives CASGSIYDRASSTDTQYF.

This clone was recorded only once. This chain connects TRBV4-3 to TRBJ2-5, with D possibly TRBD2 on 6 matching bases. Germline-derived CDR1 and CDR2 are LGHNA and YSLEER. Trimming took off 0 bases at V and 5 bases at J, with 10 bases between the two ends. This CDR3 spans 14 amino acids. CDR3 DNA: TGCGCCAGCAGCCAAGATGGGGCGGGGGAGACCCAGTACTTC. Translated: CASSQDGAGETQYF.

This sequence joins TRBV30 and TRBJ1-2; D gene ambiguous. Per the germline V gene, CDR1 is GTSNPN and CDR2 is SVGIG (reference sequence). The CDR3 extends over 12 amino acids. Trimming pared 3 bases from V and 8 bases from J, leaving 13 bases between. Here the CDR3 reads CAWRLSPGGYTF. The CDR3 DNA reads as TGTGCCTGGAGGTTGAGTCCTGGCGGCTACACCTTC.

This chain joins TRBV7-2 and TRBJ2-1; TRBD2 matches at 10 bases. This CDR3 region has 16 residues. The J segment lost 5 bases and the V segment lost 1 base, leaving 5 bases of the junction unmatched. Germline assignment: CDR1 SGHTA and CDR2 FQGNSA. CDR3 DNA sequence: TGTGCCAGCAGCTTAGGTCCAGGACTAGCGGACAATGAGCAGTTCTTC. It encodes CASSLGPGLADNEQFF.

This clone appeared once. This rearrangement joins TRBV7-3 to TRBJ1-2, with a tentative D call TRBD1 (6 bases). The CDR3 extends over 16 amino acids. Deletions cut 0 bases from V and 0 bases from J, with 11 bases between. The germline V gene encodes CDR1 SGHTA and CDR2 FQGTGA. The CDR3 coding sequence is TGTGCCAGCAGCTTAACCGCGGGGGCGCCTAACTATGGCTACACCTTC. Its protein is CASSLTAGAPNYGYTF.

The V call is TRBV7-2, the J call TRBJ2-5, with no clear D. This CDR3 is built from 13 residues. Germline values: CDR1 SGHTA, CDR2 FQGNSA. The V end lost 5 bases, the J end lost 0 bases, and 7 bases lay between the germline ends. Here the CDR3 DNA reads TGTGCCAGCAGCCCCCCCCACCAAGAGACCCAGTACTTC. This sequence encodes CASSPPHQETQYF. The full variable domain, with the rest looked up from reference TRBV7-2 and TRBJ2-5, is GAGVSQSPSNKVTEKGKDVELRCDPISGHTALYWYRQSLGQGLEFLIYFQGNSAPDKSGLPSDRFSAERTGGSVSTLTIQRTQQEDSAVYLCASSPPHQETQYFGPGTRLLVL.

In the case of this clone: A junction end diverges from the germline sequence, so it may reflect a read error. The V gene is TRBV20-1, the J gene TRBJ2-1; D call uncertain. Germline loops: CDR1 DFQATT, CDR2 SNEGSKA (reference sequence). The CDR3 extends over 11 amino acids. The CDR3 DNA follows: TGCAGTGCTAGCCCCTACCATGAGCAGTTCTTC. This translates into CSASPYHEQFF.

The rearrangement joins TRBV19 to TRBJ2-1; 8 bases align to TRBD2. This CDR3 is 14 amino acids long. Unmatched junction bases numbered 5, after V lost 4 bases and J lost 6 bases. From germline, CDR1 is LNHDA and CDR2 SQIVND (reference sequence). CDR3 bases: TGTGCCAGTAGTAGAAGAGCGGGAGTCAATGAGCAGTTCTTC. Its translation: CASSRRAGVNEQFF.